These 13 T cell receptor beta chains were all obtained from the same sample, sequenced in a study of cytomegalovirus exposure and HLA in healthy donors. This PCR relied on a set of 60 Vbeta primers and 13 Jbeta primers. Here immunoSEQ multiplex PCR was the method, and the copy in TCRdb shows in-frame clones only, minus some. The repertoire holds about 130,000 clones, with roughly three quarters as singletons. Sequenced sample: PBMCs. The source of these receptors is a young man in good health and CMV-seronegative.

The J gene is TRBJ2-7, the V gene TRBV9; 7 bases match TRBD1. This CDR3 has 15 residues. CDR1 and CDR2 (germline): SGDLS, YYNGEE. Trimming removed 0 bases from V and 0 bases from J; junction bases left unmatched: 3. The CDR3 bases are TGTGCCAGCAGCGTAGGTGGGGACAGCTCCTACGAGCAGTACTTC. Translation: CASSVGGDSSYEQYF. Complete variable domain (other parts from reference TRBV9 and TRBJ2-7): DSGVTQTPKHLITATGQRVTLRCSPRSGDLSVYWYQQSLDQGLQFLIQYYNGEERAKGNILERFSAQQFPDLHSELNLSSLELGDSALYFCASSVGGDSSYEQYFGPGTRLTVT.

This sequence joins TRBV29-1 and TRBJ2-7; tentative D call: TRBD2 (5 bases). Between the trimmed V and J ends, which lost 1 base and 3 bases, there was a span of 13 bases. CDR1 SQVTM and CDR2 ANQGSEA come from the germline V gene. The CDR3 has 14 residues. CDR3 nucleotides: TGCAGCGTTGAAGCTTCGGGAAGCGGCTACGAGCAGTACTTC. Translation gives CSVEASGSGYEQYF.

The V gene is TRBV15, the J gene TRBJ1-4, with a weak D call TRBD1 (6 bases). Trimming cost V 1 base and J 3 bases, with 12 bases left between them. Per the germline V gene, CDR1 is LNHNV and CDR2 is YYDKDF (reference sequence). This CDR3 region has 16 residues. The CDR3 is CATSRVGRGANEKLFF. In DNA, the CDR3 is TGTGCCACCAGCAGAGTCGGCAGGGGTGCTAATGAAAAACTGTTTTTT.

The chain joins TRBV18 to TRBJ1-1; TRBD1 matches at 7 bases. The CDR3 is 15 amino acids. Germline values: CDR1 KGHSH, CDR2 LQKENI. J lost 1 base, V lost 5 bases, and 7 bases had no gene match. The CDR3, as DNA: TGTGCCAGCTCAGAGGGACAGCTATCGAACACTGAAGCTTTCTTT. Amino acids: CASSEGQLSNTEAFF.

J is TRBJ2-7 and V is TRBV30, with D tentatively TRBD1 (7 bases). Deletions cut 3 bases from V and 2 bases from J, with 17 bases between. This CDR3 region has 15 residues. Germline loops: CDR1 GTSNPN, CDR2 SVGIG (reference sequence). This chain's CDR3 is CAWSGGRDSAYEQYF. The CDR3 region has the DNA TGTGCCTGGAGCGGGGGCCGGGACAGTGCCTACGAGCAGTACTTC.

This clone has only a few counts. The chain recombines TRBV27 with TRBJ2-7, with 9 nucleotides matching TRBD1. Germline V lookup: CDR1 MNHEY, CDR2 SMNVEV (reference sequence). The CDR3 runs 19 residues. Trimming at V came to 6 bases and at J to 0 bases, leaving 18 bases not matched to a gene. The CDR3: CASRVIFGGTGLGSYEQYF. Here the CDR3 DNA reads TGTGCCAGCAGAGTAATCTTCGGGGGGACAGGGCTGGGCTCCTACGAGCAGTACTTC.

The chain uses TRBV19 and TRBJ1-1, with D perhaps TRBD1 (6 bases). Looked up from germline, CDR1 is LNHDA and CDR2 is SQIVND (reference sequence). V was cut by 6 bases and J by 4 bases, with 9 bases left in between. The CDR3 length is 12 residues. CDR3 protein: CASRQGSTEAFF. The CDR3 coding sequence is TGTGCCAGTAGACAGGGAAGCACTGAAGCTTTCTTT.

The chain employs TRBV6-5 and TRBJ1-3; 7 bases are a match to TRBD1. Germline-derived CDR1 and CDR2 are MNHEY and SVGAGI. With 8 bases clipped from V and 4 bases from J, the junction kept 8 bases outside the gene matches. The CDR3 totals 14 residues. The CDR3 DNA reads as TGTGCCAGCTTCGAGGGGGCAGCCGGAAACACCATATATTTT. Protein product: CASFEGAAGNTIYF.

This clone appeared a few times. CDR3 DNA sequence: TGTGCCAGCTCACCGACAGAGAACACTGAAGCTTTCTTT. Translating it yields CASSPTENTEAFF. The V call is TRBV18, the J call TRBJ1-1, with a possible D match to TRBD1 (5 bases). CDR3 size: 13 residues. Trimming took off 3 bases at V and 1 base at J, with 6 bases between the two ends. Per the germline V gene, CDR1 is KGHSH and CDR2 is LQKENI.

This clone appeared a single time. The chain employs TRBV30 and TRBJ1-4; D might be TRBD1 (5 bases). Germline CDR1 is GTSNPN and CDR2 is SVGIG (reference sequence). V gave up 4 bases and J gave up 3 bases, with 15 bases separating them. This CDR3 has 15 amino acids. The CDR3 DNA is TGTGCCTGGAACTTAGTAGGGGATGCTAATGAAAAACTGTTTTTT. Encoded protein: CAWNLVGDANEKLFF.

J is TRBJ1-2 and V is TRBV27; TRBD1 aligns across 7 bases. J was trimmed by 3 bases and V by 5 bases; bases with no gene match: 3. The CDR3 sequence is 13 residues long. Germline lookup yields CDR1 MNHEY and CDR2 SMNVEV (reference sequence). This chain's CDR3 is CASSITGDYGYTF. CDR3 nucleotide sequence: TGTGCCAGCAGTATTACAGGGGACTATGGCTACACCTTC.

The chain carries TRBV11-2 and TRBJ1-2, with a tentative D call TRBD1 (5 bases). V lost 4 bases to trimming and J lost 7 bases, with 19 bases between them. CDR1 is SGHAT and CDR2 is FQNNGV in the germline V gene. The CDR3 has 15 amino acids. CDR3 loop: CASSSVRGGTGGYTF. In DNA, the CDR3 is TGTGCCAGCAGCTCAGTCCGTGGAGGGACTGGTGGCTACACCTTC.

The chain is built from TRBV4-3 and TRBJ2-4; 8 positions agree with TRBD1. Per germline, CDR1 LGHNA and CDR2 YSLEER. Losses at the gene ends were 0 bases for V and 0 bases for J; bases not matched to a gene: 10. The CDR3 is 19 residues long. The CDR3 sequence: CASSQDPGQAKLAKNIQYF. In DNA form, the CDR3 reads TGCGCCAGCAGCCAAGATCCGGGACAGGCTAAGCTAGCCAAAAACATTCAGTACTTC.